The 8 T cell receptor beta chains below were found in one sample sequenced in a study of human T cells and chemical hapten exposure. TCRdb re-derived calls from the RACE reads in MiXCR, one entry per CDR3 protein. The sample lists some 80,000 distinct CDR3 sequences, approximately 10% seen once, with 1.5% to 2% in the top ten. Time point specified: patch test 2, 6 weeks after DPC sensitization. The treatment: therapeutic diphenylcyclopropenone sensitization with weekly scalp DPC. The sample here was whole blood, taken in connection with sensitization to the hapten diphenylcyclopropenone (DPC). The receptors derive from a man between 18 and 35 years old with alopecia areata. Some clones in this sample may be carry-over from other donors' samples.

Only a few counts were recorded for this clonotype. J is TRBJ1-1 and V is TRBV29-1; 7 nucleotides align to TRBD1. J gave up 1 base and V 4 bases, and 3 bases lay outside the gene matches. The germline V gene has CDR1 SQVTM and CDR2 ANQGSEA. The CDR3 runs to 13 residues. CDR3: CSVGGTANTEAFF. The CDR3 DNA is TGCAGCGTTGGAGGGACAGCGAACACTGAAGCTTTCTTT.

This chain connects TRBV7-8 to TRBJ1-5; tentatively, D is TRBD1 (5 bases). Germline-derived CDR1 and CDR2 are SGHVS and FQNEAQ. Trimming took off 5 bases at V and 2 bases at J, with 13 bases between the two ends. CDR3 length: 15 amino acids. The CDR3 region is CASSQQVRGNQPQHF. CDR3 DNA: TGTGCCAGCAGCCAACAGGTCCGGGGCAATCAGCCCCAGCATTTT.

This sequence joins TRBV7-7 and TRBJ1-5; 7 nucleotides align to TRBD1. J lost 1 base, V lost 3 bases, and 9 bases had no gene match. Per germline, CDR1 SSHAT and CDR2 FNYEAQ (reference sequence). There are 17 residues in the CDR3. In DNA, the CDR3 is TGTGCCAGCAGCTTCTCGGCGACAGGGATGAGCAATCAGCCCCAGCATTTT. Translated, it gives CASSFSATGMSNQPQHF.

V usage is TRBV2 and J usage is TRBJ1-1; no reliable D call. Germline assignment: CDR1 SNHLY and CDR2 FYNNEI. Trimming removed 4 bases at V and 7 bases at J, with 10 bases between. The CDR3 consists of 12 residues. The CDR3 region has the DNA TGTGCCAGCAGTGGTGAAAGGAATGAAGCTTTCTTT. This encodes CASSGERNEAFF.

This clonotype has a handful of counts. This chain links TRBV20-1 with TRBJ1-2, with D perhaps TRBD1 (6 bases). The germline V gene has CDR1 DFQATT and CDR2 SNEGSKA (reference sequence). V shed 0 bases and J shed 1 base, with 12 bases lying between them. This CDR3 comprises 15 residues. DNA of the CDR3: TGCAGTGCTAGAGATATGGGGGGCAATAACTATGGCTACACCTTC. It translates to CSARDMGGNNYGYTF.

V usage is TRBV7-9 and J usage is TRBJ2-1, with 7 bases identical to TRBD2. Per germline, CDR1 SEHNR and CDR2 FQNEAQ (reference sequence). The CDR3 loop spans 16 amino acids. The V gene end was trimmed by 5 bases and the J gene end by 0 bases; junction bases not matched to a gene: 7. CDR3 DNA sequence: TGTGCCAGCAGCCCCACACGGGACTACTCCTACAATGAGCAGTTCTTC. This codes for CASSPTRDYSYNEQFF.

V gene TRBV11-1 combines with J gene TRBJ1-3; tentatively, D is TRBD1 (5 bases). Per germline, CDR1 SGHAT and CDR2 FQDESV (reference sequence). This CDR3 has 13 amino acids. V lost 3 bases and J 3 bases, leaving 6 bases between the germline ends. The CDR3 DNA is TGTGCCAGCAGCTTGACAGATGGAAACACCATATATTTT. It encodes CASSLTDGNTIYF.

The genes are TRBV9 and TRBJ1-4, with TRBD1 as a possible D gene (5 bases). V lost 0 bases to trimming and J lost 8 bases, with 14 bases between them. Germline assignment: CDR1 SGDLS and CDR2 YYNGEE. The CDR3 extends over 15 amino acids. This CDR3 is CASSVEGRDGEKLFF. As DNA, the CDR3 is TGTGCCAGCAGCGTAGAGGGCAGGGATGGAGAAAAACTGTTTTTT.